This TCR beta chain is drawn from a study of blood T cell repertoires in COVID-19. On the study more broadly: In each case, the material was cDNA or gDNA derived from T cells, B-cell-depleted T cells, or PBMCs.

Those enrolled, adults aged roughly 18 to 95 years, came from roughly 22 US areas. Cohorts were based on clinical histories the participants reported. In the authors' workflow: Nucleated cell counts were estimated from reference gene primer amplification. Only in-frame clones appear in the TCRdb table, and some are missing; sequencing was by immunoSEQ multiplex PCR. V, J and clone size were drawn from that table, and D and trimming were deduced from the DNA. The table lists hundreds of thousands of clones, over 75% of them singletons, with 2% to 2.5% in the top ten. This CDR3 spans 14 amino acids. Trimming pared 4 bases from V and 6 bases from J, leaving 13 bases between. CDR1 is SEHNR, CDR2 FQNEAQ, per germline (reference sequence).

V is TRBV7-9 and J is TRBJ2-1; D gene unclear. This sequence was found in a woman aged 18-29 years who had recovered from COVID-19. The sample was PBMCs or T cells enriched from blood (not recorded which). This chain's CDR3 is CASSSALNGNEQFF. Here the CDR3 DNA reads TGTGCCAGCAGCTCAGCCCTAAATGGCAATGAGCAGTTCTTC.